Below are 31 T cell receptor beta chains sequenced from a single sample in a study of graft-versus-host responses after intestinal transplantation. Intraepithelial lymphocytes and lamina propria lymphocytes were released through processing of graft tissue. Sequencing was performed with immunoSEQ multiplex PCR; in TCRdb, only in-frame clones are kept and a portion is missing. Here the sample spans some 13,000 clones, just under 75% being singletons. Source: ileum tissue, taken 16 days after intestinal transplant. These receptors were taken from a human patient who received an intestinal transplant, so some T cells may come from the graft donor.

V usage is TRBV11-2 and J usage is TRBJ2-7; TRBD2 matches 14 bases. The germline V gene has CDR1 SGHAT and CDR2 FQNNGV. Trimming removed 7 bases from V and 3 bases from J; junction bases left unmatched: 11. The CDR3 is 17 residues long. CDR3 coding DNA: TGTGCCAGCACATTATCGGGACTAGCGGGAGTACGCTACGAGCAGTACTTC. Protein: CASTLSGLAGVRYEQYF. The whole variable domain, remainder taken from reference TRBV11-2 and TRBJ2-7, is EAGVAQSPRYKIIEKRQSVAFWCNPISGHATLYWYQQILGQGPKLLIQFQNNGVVDDSQLPKDRFSAERLKGVDSTLKIQPAKLEDSAVYLCASTLSGLAGVRYEQYFGPGTRLTVT.

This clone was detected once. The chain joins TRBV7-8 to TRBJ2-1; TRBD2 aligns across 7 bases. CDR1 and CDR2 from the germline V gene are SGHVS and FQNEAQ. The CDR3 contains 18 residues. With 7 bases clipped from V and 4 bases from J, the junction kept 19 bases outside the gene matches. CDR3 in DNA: TGTGCCAGCACCCCTTACTCTGCGGCGGGGGAGGGGTACAATGAGCAGTTCTTC. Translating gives CASTPYSAAGEGYNEQFF.

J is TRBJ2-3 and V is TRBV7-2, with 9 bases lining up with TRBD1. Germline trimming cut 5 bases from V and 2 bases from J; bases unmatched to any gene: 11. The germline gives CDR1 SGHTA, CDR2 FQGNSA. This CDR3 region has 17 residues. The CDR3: CASSPYTGTGFTDTQYF. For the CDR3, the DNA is TGTGCCAGCAGCCCTTATACCGGGACAGGGTTCACAGATACGCAGTATTTT.

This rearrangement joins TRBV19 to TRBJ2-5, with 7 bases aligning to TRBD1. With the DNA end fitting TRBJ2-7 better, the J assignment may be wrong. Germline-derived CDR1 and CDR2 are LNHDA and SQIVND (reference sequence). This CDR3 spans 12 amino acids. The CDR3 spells CASSGTDYEQYF. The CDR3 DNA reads TGTGCCAGTAGCGGGACAGATTACGAGCAGTACTTC.

The DNA of the CDR3 is TGCGCCAGCAGGGGGGACAGTTCCTACGAGCAGTACTTC. This gives the protein CASRGDSSYEQYF. The gene calls are TRBV10-2 and TRBJ2-7; TRBD1 aligns across 7 bases. V was pared by 6 bases and J by 1 base, with 3 bases of the junction left unmatched. This CDR3 is built from 13 residues. Germline loops: CDR1 WSHSY, CDR2 SAAADI.

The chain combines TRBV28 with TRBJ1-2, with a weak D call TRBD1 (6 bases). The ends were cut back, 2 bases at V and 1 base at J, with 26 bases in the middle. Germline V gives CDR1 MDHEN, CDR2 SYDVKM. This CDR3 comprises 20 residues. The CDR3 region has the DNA TGTGCCAGCAGTTTACGGAAGTCAGGGGCCTATCATCTCGGTAACTATGGCTACACCTTC. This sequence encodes CASSLRKSGAYHLGNYGYTF.

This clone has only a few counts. The CDR3: CASSQRTSGYYEQYF. The CDR3 coding sequence is TGCGCCAGCAGCCAGCGGACTAGCGGTTACTACGAGCAGTACTTC. The J gene is TRBJ2-7, the V gene TRBV4-1; 10 bases map to TRBD2. Germline V lookup: CDR1 MGHRA, CDR2 YSYEKL. CDR3 length equals 15 residues. The V gene end was trimmed by 3 bases and the J gene end by 3 bases; junction bases not matched to a gene: 5.

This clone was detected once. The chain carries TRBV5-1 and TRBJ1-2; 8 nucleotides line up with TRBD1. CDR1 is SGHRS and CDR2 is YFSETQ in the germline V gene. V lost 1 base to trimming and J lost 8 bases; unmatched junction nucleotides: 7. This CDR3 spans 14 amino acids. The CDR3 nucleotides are TGCGCCAGCAGCTTGTCCCAGGGGGCGCGAGGCTACACCTTC. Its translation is CASSLSQGARGYTF.

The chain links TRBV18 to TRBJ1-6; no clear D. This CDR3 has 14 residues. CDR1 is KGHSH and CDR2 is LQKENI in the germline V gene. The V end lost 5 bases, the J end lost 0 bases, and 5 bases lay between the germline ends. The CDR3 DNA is TGTGCCAGCTCAGACAACTCCTATAATTCACCCCTCCACTTT. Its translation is CASSDNSYNSPLHF.

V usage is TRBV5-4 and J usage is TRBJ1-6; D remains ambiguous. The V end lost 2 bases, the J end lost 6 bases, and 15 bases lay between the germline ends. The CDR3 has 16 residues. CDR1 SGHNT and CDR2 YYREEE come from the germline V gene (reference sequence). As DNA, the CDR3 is TGTGCCAGCAGCTTTGGGGTGAGGGAGGGTAATTCACCCCTCCACTTT. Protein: CASSFGVREGNSPLHF.

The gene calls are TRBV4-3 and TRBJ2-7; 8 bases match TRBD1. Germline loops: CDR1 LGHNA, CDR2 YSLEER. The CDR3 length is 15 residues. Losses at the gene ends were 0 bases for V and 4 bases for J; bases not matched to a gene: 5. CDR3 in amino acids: CASSQERTGLYEQYF. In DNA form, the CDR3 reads TGCGCCAGCAGCCAAGAAAGGACAGGGCTGTACGAGCAGTACTTC.

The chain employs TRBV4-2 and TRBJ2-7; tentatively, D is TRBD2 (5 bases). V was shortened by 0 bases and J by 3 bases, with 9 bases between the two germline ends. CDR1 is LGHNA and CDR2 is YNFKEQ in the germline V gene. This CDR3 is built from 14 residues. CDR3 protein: CASSQDTGSYEQYF. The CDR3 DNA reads TGTGCCAGCAGCCAAGATACGGGGAGCTACGAGCAGTACTTC.

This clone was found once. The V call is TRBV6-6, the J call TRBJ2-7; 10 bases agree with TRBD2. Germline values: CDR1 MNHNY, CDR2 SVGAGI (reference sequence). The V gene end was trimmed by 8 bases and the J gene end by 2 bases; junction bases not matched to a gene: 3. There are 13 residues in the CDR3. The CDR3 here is CASALAGAYEQYF. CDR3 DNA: TGTGCCAGCGCTCTAGCGGGGGCCTACGAGCAGTACTTC.

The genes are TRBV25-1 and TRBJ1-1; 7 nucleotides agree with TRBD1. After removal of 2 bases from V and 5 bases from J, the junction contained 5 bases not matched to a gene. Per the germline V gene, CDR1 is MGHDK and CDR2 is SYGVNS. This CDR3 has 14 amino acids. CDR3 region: CASSEVNRGTEAFF. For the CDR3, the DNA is TGTGCCAGCAGTGAAGTAAACAGGGGTACTGAAGCTTTCTTT.

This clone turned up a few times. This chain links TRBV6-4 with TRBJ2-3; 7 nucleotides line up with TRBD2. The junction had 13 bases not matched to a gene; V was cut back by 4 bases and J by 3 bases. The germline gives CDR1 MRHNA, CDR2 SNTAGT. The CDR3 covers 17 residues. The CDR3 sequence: CASSATTSLGRTDTQYF. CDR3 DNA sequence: TGTGCCAGCAGTGCCACGACTAGCTTGGGTCGGACAGATACGCAGTATTTT.

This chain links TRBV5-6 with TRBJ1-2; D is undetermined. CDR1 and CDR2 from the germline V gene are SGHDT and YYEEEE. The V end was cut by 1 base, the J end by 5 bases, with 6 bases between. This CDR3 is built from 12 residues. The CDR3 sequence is CASSLREYGYTF. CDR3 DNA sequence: TGTGCCAGCAGCTTGAGAGAGTATGGCTACACCTTC.

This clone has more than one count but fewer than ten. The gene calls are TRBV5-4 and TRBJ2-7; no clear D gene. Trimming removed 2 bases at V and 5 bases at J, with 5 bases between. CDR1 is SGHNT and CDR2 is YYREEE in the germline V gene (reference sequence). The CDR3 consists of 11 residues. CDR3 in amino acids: CASSLDNEQYF. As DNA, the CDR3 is TGTGCCAGCAGCTTAGACAACGAGCAGTACTTC.

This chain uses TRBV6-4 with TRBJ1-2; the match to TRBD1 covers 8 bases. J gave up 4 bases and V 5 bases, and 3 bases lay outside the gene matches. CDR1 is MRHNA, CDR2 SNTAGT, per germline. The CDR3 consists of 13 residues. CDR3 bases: TGTGCCAGCAGTTGGACAGGGCCCTATGGCTACACCTTC. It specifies CASSWTGPYGYTF.

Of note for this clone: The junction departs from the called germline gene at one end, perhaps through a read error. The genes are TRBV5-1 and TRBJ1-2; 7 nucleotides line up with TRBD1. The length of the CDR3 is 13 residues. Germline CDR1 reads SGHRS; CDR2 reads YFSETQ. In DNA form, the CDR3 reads TGCGCCAGCAGCTTGGGTTTGGGACAGACCCCTCTCTTC. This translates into CASSLGLGQTPLF.

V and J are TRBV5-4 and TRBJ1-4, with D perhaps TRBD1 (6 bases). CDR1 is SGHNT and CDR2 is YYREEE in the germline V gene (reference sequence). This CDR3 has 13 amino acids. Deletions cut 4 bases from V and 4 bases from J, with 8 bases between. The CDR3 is CASSIQGNEKLFF. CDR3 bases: TGTGCCAGCAGCATACAGGGTAATGAAAAACTGTTTTTT. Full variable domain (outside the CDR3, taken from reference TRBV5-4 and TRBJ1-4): ETGVTQSPTHLIKTRGQQVTLRCSSQSGHNTVSWYQQALGQGPQFIFQYYREEENGRGNFPPRFSGLQFPNYSSELNVNALELDDSALYLCASSIQGNEKLFFGSGTQLSVL.

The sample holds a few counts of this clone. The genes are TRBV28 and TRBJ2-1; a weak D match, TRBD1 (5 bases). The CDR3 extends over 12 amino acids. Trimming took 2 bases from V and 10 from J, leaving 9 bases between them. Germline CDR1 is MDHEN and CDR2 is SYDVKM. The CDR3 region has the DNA TGTGCCAGCAGTTTACCAGGGCGCGAGCAGTTCTTC. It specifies CASSLPGREQFF. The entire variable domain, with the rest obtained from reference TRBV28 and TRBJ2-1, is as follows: DVKVTQSSRYLVKRTGEKVFLECVQDMDHENMFWYRQDPGLGLRLIYFSYDVKMKEKGDIPEGYSVSREKKERFSLILESASTNQTSMYLCASSLPGREQFFGPGTRLTVL.

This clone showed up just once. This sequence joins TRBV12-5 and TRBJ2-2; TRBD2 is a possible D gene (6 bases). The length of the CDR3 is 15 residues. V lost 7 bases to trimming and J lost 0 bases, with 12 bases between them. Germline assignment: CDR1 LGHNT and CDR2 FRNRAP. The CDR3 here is CASAPDYPNTGELFF. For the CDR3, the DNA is TGTGCTAGTGCCCCGGACTACCCGAACACCGGGGAGCTGTTTTTT. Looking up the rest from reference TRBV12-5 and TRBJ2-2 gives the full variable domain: DARVTQTPRHKVTEMGQEVTMRCQPILGHNTVFWYRQTMMQGLELLAYFRNRAPLDDSGMPKDRFSAEMPDATLATLKIQPSEPRDSAVYFCASAPDYPNTGELFFGEGSRLTVL.

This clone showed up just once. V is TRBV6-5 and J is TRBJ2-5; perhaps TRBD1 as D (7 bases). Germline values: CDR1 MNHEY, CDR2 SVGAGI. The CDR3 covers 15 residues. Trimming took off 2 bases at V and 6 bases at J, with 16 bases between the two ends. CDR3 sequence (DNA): TGTGCCAGCAGTTACCCGCAGACAGGGAGGAAGACCCAGTACTTC. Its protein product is CASSYPQTGRKTQYF.

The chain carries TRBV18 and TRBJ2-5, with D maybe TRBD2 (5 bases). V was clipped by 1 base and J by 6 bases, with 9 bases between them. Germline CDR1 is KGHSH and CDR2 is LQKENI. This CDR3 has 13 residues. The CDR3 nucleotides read TGTGCCAGCTCACCACTAGCGCGGCAGACCCAGTACTTC. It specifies CASSPLARQTQYF.

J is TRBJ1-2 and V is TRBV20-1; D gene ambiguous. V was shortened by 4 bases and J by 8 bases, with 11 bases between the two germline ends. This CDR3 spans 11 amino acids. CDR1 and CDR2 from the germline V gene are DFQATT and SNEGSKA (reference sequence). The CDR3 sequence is CSANMGLGYTF. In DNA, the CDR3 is TGCAGTGCTAACATGGGCTTAGGCTACACCTTC.

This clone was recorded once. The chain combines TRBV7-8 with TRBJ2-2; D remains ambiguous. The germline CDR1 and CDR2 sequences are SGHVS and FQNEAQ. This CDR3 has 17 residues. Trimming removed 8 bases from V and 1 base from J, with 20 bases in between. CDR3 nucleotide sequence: TGTGCCAGCTATCTCCGCAGGCCGTTACTGAACACCGGGGAGCTGTTTTTT. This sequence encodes CASYLRRPLLNTGELFF.

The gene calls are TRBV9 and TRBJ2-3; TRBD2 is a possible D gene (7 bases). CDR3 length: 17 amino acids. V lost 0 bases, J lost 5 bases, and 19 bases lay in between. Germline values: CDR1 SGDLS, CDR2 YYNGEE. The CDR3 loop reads CASSVGGGGAFRDTQYF. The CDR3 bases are TGTGCCAGCAGCGTAGGAGGAGGGGGGGCCTTCCGAGATACGCAGTATTTT.

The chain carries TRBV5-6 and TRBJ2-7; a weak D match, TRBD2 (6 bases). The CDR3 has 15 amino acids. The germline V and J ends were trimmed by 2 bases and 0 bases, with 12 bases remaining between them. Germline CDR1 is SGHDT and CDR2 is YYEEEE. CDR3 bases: TGTGCCAGCAGCTTCGGGGGACCTTCCTCCTACGAGCAGTACTTC. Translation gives CASSFGGPSSYEQYF.

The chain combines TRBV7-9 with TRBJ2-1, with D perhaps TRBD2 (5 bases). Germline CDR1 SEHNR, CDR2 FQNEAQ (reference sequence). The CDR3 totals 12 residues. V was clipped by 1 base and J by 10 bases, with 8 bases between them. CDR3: CASSLGGLEQFF. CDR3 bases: TGTGCCAGCAGCTTAGGAGGGCTGGAGCAGTTCTTC.

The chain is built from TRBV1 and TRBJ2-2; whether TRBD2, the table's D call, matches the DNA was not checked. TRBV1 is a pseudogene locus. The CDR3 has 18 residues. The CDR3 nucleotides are TGCACCAGCAGCCAAGATCGGGTTGAACTACTAAACACCGGGGAGCTGTTTTTT. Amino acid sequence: CTSSQDRVELLNTGELFF.

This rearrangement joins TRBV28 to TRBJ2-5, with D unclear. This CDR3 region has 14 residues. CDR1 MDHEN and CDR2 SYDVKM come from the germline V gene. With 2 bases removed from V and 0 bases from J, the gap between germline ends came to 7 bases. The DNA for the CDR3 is TGTGCCAGCAGTTTAGGCATGTACCAAGAGACCCAGTACTTC. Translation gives CASSLGMYQETQYF.